This paragraph reports one TCR beta chain. Its matching antigen is unknown. This sample is part of a study of CD8 T cells in ankylosing spondylitis. General study findings and limits: A TCR beta motif of 8 or 9 highly homologous variants appeared characteristic of ankylosing spondylitis blood. Previous work reported some of these motif variants in the synovial fluid and blood of reactive arthritis. Significantly higher representation of disease-linked clones was reported for matched ankylosing spondylitis synovial fluid.

Germline V gene sequence: CDR1 SGHAT, CDR2 FQDESV (reference sequence). V was pared by 0 bases and J by 2 bases, with 4 bases of the junction left unmatched. This CDR3 is 18 amino acids long. Scientists made TCR beta libraries using quantitative 5'-RACE with molecular barcodes. Via MiXCR, TCRdb re-called the 5' RACE reads, giving one row per CDR3 protein. Of about 800,000 distinct CDR3 sequences in the sample, roughly 10% were seen once. This receptor was taken from a male donor with ankylosing spondylitis. Sample: blood, either unsorted or a sorted T cell fraction (not recorded which). The chain uses TRBV11-1 and TRBJ1-4; TRBD1 matches at 12 bases. The CDR3 region has the DNA TGTGCCAGCAGCTTAGCCCGGGACAGGGGGCTTACTAATGAAAAACTGTTTTTT. Encoded protein: CASSLARDRGLTNEKLFF.